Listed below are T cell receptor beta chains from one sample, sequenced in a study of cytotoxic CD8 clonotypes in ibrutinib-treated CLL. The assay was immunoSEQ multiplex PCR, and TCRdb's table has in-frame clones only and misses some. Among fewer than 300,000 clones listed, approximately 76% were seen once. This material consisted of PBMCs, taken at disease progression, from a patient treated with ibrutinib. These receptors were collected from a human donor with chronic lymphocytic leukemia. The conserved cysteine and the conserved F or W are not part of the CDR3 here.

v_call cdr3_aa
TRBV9 ASSRPGTSRGEQF
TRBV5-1 ASSSGASGWVTDTQY
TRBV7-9 ASSSSGAPYYEQY
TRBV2 ASRRAGRDTEAF
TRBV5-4 ASSEPGRVGTEAF
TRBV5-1 ASSHHILRSYGYT
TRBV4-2 ASSQGLTGELF
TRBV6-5 ASSRRGRNQPQH
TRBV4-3 ASSQATSGASNLAKNIQY
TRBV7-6 ASSLSSKDGRAGANVLT
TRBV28 ASSLLASGRVTGELF
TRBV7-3 ASSPTGTPNTGELF
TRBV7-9 ASSLPWTEAF
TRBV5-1 ASSSGTGGDEQY
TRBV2 ASSGGQSRGETQY
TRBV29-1 SAHTTDGHNEQF
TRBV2 ASRQGQGFSTDTQY